This TCR beta chain appears in the sequencing data of a study of T cells in Graves' hyperthyroidism and ophthalmopathy. General study points: Most thyroid clonotypes that were expanded above 0.001 also turned up in blood.

RNA transcripts served as the template for amplifying TCR beta CDR3 regions. The HTBI primer set drove a first-round RT-PCR of the TCR CDR3. TCRdb called the multiplex PCR reads again in MiXCR, with one record for every CDR3 protein. This table holds roughly 660,000 distinct CDR3 sequences, around 16% found once. In this sample, this clonotype turned up a few times. Its target is not known. Graves' hyperthyroidism was deemed stable given no ophthalmopathy progression within 18 months. With a duration under 2 months, the hyperthyroidism was newly diagnosed in patients aged 18 to 65. The source of the PBMCs was 9.5 to 10 ml of fresh peripheral blood. This receptor was identified in a middle-aged man with Graves' hyperthyroidism. Sequenced input: blood.

The CDR3 region has the DNA TGCGCCAGCAGCTGGGGGGCAGGGGGGAATTCACCCCTCCACTTT. Protein sequence: CASSWGAGGNSPLHF. The chain joins TRBV5-1 to TRBJ1-6; TRBD1 matches at 7 bases. Germline V CDR1 and CDR2: SGHRS, YFSETQ. The CDR3 totals 15 residues. V dropped 3 bases and J dropped 7; count of bases not matched to a gene: 7.